One sample yielded the 5 T cell receptor beta chains listed below, sequenced in a study of T cell repertoires in aging, cancer and after chemotherapy. A mixed TRB-A/B primer pool amplified rearranged TRB by multiplex touch-down PCR. TCRdb reprocessed the multiplex PCR reads with MiXCR, giving one entry per CDR3 protein. The table shows thousands of distinct CDR3 sequences, with roughly 19% occurring only once. TCR beta rearrangements were amplified from peripheral blood genomic DNA. The sample taken for sequencing was blood. These receptors came from a human donor with a solid tumor.

By sample fraction, this clonotype is large. This rearrangement joins TRBV19 to TRBJ1-5; 10 bases map to TRBD1. The CDR3 is 12 residues long. V gave up 8 bases and J gave up 6 bases; unmatched junction bases: 1. The germline gives CDR1 LNHDA, CDR2 SQIVND (reference sequence). CDR3 loop: CASGTGVQPQHF. CDR3 DNA sequence: TGTGCCAGTGGGACAGGGGTTCAGCCCCAGCATTTT.

The genes are TRBV28 and TRBJ1-2, with 10 positions matching TRBD1. Germline CDR1 and CDR2: MDHEN and SYDVKM. The CDR3 spans 15 residues. The V gene end was trimmed by 3 bases and the J gene end by 7 bases; junction bases not matched to a gene: 8. In DNA, the CDR3 is TGTGCCAGCAGTTTGTCTGACAGGGGGCGTTTTGGCTACACCTTC. Residues: CASSLSDRGRFGYTF.

This clonotype was counted a few times. This chain uses TRBV12-3 or TRBV12-4 with TRBJ1-5; no definite D call. The CDR3 loop spans 12 amino acids. The V gene lost 3 bases and the J gene lost 7 bases, with 7 bases spanning the gap. CDR3 residues: CASSFMRQPQHF. Here the CDR3 DNA reads TGTGCCAGCAGTTTTATGAGGCAGCCCCAGCATTTT.

By sample share, this clonotype is large. CDR3 DNA: TGTGCCAGCAGCTCGGACCTACGGAGGAACTATGGCTACACCTTC. It translates to CASSSDLRRNYGYTF. V and J are TRBV7-9 and TRBJ1-2; the D is unclear. The CDR3 covers 15 residues. The germline V gene has CDR1 SEHNR and CDR2 FQNEAQ (reference sequence). Trimming took 4 bases from V and 2 from J, leaving 14 bases between them.

By sample fraction, this clonotype is medium-sized. V is TRBV19 and J is TRBJ1-6, with 7 bases fitting TRBD1. The CDR3 spans 14 residues. Germline V CDR1 and CDR2: LNHDA, SQIVND (reference sequence). Unmatched junction bases numbered 0, after V lost 7 bases and J lost 0 bases. The CDR3 sequence: CASNRGSYNSPLHF. CDR3 sequence (DNA): TGTGCCAGTAACAGGGGCTCCTATAATTCACCCCTCCACTTT.